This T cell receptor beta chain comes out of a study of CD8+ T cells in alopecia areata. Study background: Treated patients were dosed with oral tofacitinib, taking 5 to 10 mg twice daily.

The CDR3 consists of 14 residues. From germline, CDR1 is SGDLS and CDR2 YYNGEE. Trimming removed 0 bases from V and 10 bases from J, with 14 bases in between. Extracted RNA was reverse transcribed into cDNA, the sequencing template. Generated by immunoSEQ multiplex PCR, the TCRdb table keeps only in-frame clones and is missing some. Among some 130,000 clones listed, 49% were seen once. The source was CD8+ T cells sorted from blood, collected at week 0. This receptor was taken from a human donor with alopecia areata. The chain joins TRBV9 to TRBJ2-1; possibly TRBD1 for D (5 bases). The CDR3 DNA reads TGTGCCAGCAGCGTAGGAATGGGGCTTAGGGAGCAGTTCTTC. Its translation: CASSVGMGLREQFF.